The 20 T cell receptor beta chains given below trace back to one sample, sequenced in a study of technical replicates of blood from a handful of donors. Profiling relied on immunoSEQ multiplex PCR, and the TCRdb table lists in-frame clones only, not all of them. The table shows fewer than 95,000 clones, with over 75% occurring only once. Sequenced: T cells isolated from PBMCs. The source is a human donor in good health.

The CDR3 here is CASSQDSTTSWRSETQYF. The CDR3 DNA is TGTGCCAGCAGCCAAGATTCGACGACTAGCTGGAGGTCCGAGACCCAGTACTTC. This chain uses TRBV14 with TRBJ2-5, with 7 positions matching TRBD2. This CDR3 spans 18 amino acids. Germline V CDR1 and CDR2: SGHDN, FVKESK. The V segment lost 0 bases and the J segment 5 bases; nucleotides outside the gene matches: 15. The full variable domain, rest sourced from reference TRBV14 and TRBJ2-5, is EAGVTQFPSHSVIEKGQTVTLRCDPISGHDNLYWYRRVMGKEIKFLLHFVKESKQDESGMPNNRFLAERTGGTYSTLKVQPAELEDSGVYFCASSQDSTTSWRSETQYFGPGTRLLVL.

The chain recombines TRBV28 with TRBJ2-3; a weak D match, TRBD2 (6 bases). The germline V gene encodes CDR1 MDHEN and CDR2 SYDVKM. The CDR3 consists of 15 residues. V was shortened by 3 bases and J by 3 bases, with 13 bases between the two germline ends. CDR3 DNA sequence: TGTGCCAGCAGTTTGGAGGGAAGGGGTACAGATACGCAGTATTTT. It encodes CASSLEGRGTDTQYF.

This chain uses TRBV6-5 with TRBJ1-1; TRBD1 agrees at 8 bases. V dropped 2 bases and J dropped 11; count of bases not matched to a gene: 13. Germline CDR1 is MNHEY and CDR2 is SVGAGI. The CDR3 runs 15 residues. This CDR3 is CASSYGIGTGTFAFF. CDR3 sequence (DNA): TGTGCCAGCAGTTACGGAATCGGGACAGGTACCTTTGCTTTCTTT.

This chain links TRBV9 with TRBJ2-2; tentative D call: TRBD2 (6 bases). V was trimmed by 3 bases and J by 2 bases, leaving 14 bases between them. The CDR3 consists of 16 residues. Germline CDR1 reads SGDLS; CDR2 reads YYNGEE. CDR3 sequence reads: CASSGIGGENTGELFF. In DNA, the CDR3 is TGTGCCAGCAGCGGGATCGGAGGGGAAAACACCGGGGAGCTGTTTTTT.

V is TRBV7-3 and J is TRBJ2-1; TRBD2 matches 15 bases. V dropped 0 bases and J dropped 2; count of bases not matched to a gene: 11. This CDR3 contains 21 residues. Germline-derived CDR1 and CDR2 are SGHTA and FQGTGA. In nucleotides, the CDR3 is TGTGCCAGCAGCTTAACCCTTCCGGGACTAGCGGGGGGACAGCCCTACAATGAGCAGTTCTTC. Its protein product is CASSLTLPGLAGGQPYNEQFF.

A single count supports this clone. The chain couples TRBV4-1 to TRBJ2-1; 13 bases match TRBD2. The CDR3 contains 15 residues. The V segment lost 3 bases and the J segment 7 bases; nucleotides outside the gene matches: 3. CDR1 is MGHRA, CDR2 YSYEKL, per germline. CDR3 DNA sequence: TGCGCCAGCAGCCACAGGACTAGCGGGAGTAATGAGCAGTTCTTC. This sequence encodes CASSHRTSGSNEQFF.

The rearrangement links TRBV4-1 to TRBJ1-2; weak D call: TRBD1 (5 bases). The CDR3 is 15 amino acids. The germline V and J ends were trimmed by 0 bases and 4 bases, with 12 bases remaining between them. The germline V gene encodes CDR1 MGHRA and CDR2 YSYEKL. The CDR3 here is CASSQDRGKGYGYTF. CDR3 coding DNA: TGCGCCAGCAGCCAAGATAGGGGTAAGGGCTATGGCTACACCTTC.

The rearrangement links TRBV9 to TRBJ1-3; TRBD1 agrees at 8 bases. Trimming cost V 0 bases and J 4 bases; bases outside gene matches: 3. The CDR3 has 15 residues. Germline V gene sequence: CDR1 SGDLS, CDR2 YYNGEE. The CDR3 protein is CASSVGTGGGNTIYF. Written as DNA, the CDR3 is TGTGCCAGCAGCGTAGGAACAGGGGGAGGAAACACCATATATTTT. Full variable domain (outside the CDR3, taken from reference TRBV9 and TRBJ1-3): DSGVTQTPKHLITATGQRVTLRCSPRSGDLSVYWYQQSLDQGLQFLIQYYNGEERAKGNILERFSAQQFPDLHSELNLSSLELGDSALYFCASSVGTGGGNTIYFGEGSWLTVV.

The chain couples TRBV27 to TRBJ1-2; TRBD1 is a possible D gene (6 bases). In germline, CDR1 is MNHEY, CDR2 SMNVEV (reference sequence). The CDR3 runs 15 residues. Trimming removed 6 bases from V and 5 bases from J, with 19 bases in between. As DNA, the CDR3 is TGTGCCAGCAGAGTTTTGTCAGGGGCTACGTATGGCTACACCTTC. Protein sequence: CASRVLSGATYGYTF.

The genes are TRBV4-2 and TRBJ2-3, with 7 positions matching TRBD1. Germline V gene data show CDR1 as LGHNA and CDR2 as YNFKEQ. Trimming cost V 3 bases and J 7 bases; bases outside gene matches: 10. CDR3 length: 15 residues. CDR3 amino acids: CASSHEGQGVNTQYF. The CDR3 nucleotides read TGTGCCAGCAGCCATGAGGGCCAGGGGGTCAATACGCAGTATTTT.

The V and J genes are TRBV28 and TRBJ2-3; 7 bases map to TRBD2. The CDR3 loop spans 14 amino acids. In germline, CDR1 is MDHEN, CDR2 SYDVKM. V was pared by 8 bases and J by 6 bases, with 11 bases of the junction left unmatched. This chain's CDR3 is CASGGGPSADTQYF. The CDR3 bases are TGTGCCAGCGGGGGGGGACCCTCCGCGGATACGCAGTATTTT. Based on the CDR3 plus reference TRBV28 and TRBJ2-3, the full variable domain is DVKVTQSSRYLVKRTGEKVFLECVQDMDHENMFWYRQDPGLGLRLIYFSYDVKMKEKGDIPEGYSVSREKKERFSLILESASTNQTSMYLCASGGGPSADTQYFGPGTRLTVL.

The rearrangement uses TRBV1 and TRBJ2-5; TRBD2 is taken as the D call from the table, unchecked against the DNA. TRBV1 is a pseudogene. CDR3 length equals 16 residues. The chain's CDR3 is CTSSQFSYAADAPQYF. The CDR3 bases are TGCACCAGCAGCCAATTTTCTTACGCGGCGGATGCGCCCCAGTACTTC.

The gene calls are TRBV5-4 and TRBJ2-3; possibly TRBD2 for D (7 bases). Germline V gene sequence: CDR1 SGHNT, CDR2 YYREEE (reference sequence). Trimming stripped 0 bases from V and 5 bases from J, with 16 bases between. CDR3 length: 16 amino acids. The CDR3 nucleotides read TGTGCCAGCAGCTTGGAATCGGGGGGCAAGGGAGATACGCAGTATTTT. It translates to CASSLESGGKGDTQYF.

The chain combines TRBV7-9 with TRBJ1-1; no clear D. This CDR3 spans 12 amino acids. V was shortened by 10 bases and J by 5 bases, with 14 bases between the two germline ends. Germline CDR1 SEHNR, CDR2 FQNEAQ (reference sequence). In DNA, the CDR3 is TGTGCCACACGAGAGAGAGGAACTGAAGCTTTCTTT. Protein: CATRERGTEAFF.

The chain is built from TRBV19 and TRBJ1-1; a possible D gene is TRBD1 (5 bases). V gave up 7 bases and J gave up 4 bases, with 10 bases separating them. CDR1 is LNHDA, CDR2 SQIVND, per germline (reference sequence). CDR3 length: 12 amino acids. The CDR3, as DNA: TGTGCCAGTACGGGGGTAGTCACTGAAGCTTTCTTT. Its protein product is CASTGVVTEAFF.

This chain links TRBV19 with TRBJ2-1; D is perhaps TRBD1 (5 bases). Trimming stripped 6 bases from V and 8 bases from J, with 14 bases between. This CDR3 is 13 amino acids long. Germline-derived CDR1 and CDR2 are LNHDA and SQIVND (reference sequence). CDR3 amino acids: CASSTPLGDEQFF. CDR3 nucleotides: TGTGCCAGTAGCACCCCCTTAGGGGATGAGCAGTTCTTC. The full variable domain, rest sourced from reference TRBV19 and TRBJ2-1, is DGGITQSPKYLFRKEGQNVTLSCEQNLNHDAMYWYRQDPGQGLRLIYYSQIVNDFQKGDIAEGYSVSREKKESFPLTVTSAQKNPTAFYLCASSTPLGDEQFFGPGTRLTVL.

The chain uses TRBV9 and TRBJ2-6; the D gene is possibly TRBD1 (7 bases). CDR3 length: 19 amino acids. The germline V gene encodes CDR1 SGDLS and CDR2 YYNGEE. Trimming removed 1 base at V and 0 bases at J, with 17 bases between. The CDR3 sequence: CASSVNMAGQFSGANVLTF. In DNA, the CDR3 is TGTGCCAGCAGCGTAAATATGGCGGGACAGTTCTCTGGGGCCAACGTCCTGACTTTC.

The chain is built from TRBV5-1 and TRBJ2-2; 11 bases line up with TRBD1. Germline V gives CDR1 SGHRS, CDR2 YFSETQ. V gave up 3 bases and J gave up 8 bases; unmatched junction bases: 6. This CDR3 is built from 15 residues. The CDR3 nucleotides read TGCGCCAGCAGCTCCGGGACAGGGGGTCAAGGGGAGCTGTTTTTT. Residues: CASSSGTGGQGELFF.

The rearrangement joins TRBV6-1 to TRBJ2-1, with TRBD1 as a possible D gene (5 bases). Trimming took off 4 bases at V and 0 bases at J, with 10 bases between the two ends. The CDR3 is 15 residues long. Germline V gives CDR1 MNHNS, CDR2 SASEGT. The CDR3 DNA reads TGTGCCAGCAGTGCCCAGGGTCCCTCCTACAATGAGCAGTTCTTC. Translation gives CASSAQGPSYNEQFF.

CDR3 bases: TGTGCCAGCAGCGTAGTTGGACTTGAAGCTTTCTTT. Translated, it gives CASSVVGLEAFF. V is TRBV9 and J is TRBJ1-1; D is uncertain. CDR1 and CDR2 from the germline V gene are SGDLS and YYNGEE. V lost 0 bases and J lost 7, with 7 bases in between. The CDR3 covers 12 residues.